This record concerns one T cell receptor (beta chain) sequence. The antigen is undetermined. Germline V gene sequence: CDR1 MDHEN, CDR2 SYDVKM. J gave up 4 bases and V 11 bases, and 6 bases lay outside the gene matches. This CDR3 spans 12 amino acids. The data are from a study of T cell responses to AZD1222 COVID-19 vaccine. Study results and caveats: Unmutated variant regions reportedly attract nearly half of all spike-specific TCRs. The study identified only six AZD1222 recipients as seropositive at baseline.

Libraries were prepared by immunoSEQ multiplex PCR; TCRdb keeps only in-frame clonotypes and omits some of them. In the table there are 92,000 or so clones, over 75% of which are singletons. Here the sequenced sample was peripheral blood, taken 28 days after the second AZD1222 dose. This sequence was found in an adult who received the AZD1222 COVID-19 vaccine. The J gene is TRBJ1-2, the V gene TRBV28; 8 positions match TRBD1. The CDR3 loop is CAGRDRLYGYTF. The CDR3 DNA reads TGTGCCGGCCGGGACAGGCTCTATGGCTACACCTTC.